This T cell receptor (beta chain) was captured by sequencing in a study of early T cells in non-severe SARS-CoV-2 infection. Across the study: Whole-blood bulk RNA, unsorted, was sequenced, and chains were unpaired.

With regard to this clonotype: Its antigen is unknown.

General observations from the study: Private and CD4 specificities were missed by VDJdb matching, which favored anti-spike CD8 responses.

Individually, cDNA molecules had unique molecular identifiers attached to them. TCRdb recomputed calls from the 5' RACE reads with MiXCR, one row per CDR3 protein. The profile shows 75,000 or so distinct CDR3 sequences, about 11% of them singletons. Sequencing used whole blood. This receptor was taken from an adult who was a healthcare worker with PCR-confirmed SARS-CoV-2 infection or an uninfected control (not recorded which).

The CDR3 nucleotides read TGCAGCGTCAAACCCGGGACAGGGAACTACGAGCAGTACTTC. It specifies CSVKPGTGNYEQYF. The chain recombines TRBV29-1 with TRBJ2-7; 9 bases map to TRBD1. The length of the CDR3 is 14 residues. J gave up 3 bases and V 6 bases, and 9 bases lay outside the gene matches. Germline V gene data show CDR1 as SQVTM and CDR2 as ANQGSEA.